A single sample gave rise to the 27 T cell receptor beta chains below, sequenced in a study of graft-versus-host responses after intestinal transplantation. Profiling relied on immunoSEQ multiplex PCR, and the TCRdb table lists in-frame clones only, not all of them. The sample has under 100,000 clones, just under 95% seen once. These receptors are not linked to any known antigen. The sequences come from unstimulated CD8+ T cells sorted from spleen or lymph node cells, collected before transplant. The receptors were gathered from a human donor who was the organ donor for an intestinal transplant.

The V call is TRBV2, the J call TRBJ1-1; TRBD1 matches at 7 bases. Germline assignment: CDR1 SNHLY and CDR2 FYNNEI. This CDR3 is 14 amino acids long. Trimming took 5 bases from V and 0 from J; bases not matched to a gene: 3. The CDR3 here is CASSPGQLNTEAFF. The CDR3 region has the DNA TGTGCCAGCAGTCCGGGACAGCTGAACACTGAAGCTTTCTTT.

The chain carries TRBV7-9 and TRBJ2-3, with D maybe TRBD2 (5 bases). Germline V lookup: CDR1 SEHNR, CDR2 FQNEAQ (reference sequence). CDR3 size: 16 residues. The V gene lost 4 bases and the J gene lost 6 bases, with 20 bases spanning the gap. As DNA, the CDR3 is TGTGCCAGCAGCTCCCCCGGGGAGCTGCACAGTGATACGCAGTATTTT. This sequence encodes CASSSPGELHSDTQYF.

The CDR3 DNA reads as TGTGCCAGCAGTTTCTCAGGGATTGGCACTGAAGCTTTCTTT. As protein: CASSFSGIGTEAFF. The chain employs TRBV28 and TRBJ1-1, with D possibly TRBD1 on 5 matching bases. The length of the CDR3 is 14 residues. CDR1 and CDR2 from the germline V gene are MDHEN and SYDVKM. V shed 3 bases and J shed 4 bases, with 12 bases lying between them.

In the case of this clone: A junction end diverges from the germline sequence, so it may reflect a read error. The chain is built from TRBV7-9 and TRBJ1-1; no definite D call. CDR1 and CDR2 from the germline V gene are SEHNR and FQNEAQ (reference sequence). The length of the CDR3 is 11 residues. The CDR3 DNA follows: TGTGCCAGCAGCTTAGACTTGCTCCGAGGATTT. Translating gives CASSLDLLRGF. Combining the CDR3 with reference TRBV7-9 and TRBJ1-1 gives the whole variable domain DTGVSQNPRHKITKRGQNVTFRCDPISEHNRLYWYRQTLGQGPEFLTYFQNEAQLEKSRLLSDRFSAERPKGSFSTLEIQRTEQGDSAMYLCASSLDLLRGFGQGTRLTVV.

The V call is TRBV6-5, the J call TRBJ1-1; tentative D call: TRBD1 (6 bases). This CDR3 spans 11 amino acids. Deletions cut 8 bases from V and 8 bases from J, with 12 bases between. Per germline, CDR1 MNHEY and CDR2 SVGAGI. The CDR3 bases are TGTGCCAGCGAGCGGGGGCGGGAAGCTTTCTTT. This encodes CASERGREAFF.

This clone was recorded only once. J is TRBJ1-4 and V is TRBV27; a weak D match, TRBD1 (6 bases). The CDR3 runs 14 residues. CDR1 is MNHEY, CDR2 SMNVEV, per germline (reference sequence). The V and J ends lost 5 bases and 7 bases respectively, with 14 bases between them. The CDR3 DNA sequence: TGTGCCAGCAGTCCGGGGGGGCGAGTTGAAAAACTGTTTTTT. Its translation is CASSPGGRVEKLFF.

The V and J genes are TRBV4-1 and TRBJ2-5; 7 nucleotides align to TRBD1. The assigned J gene may be wrong: the sequence end matches TRBJ2-7 better. This CDR3 region has 15 residues. Germline CDR1 reads MGHRA; CDR2 reads YSYEKL. As DNA, the CDR3 is TGCGCCAGCAGCCAGGAACAGGGGATTTCCTACGAGCAGTACTTC. Amino acid sequence: CASSQEQGISYEQYF.

This rearrangement joins TRBV9 to TRBJ2-7; D unclear. Trimming removed 4 bases at V and 0 bases at J, with 17 bases between. This CDR3 contains 16 residues. Germline lookup yields CDR1 SGDLS and CDR2 YYNGEE. CDR3 nucleotides: TGTGCCAGCAGCCCTAGACGTCCTAACCCCTCCTACGAGCAGTACTTC. Protein: CASSPRRPNPSYEQYF.

The chain joins TRBV7-3 to TRBJ2-3, with 9 bases that match TRBD1. Germline lookup yields CDR1 SGHTA and CDR2 FQGTGA. V trimming: 2 bases; J trimming: 2 bases; junction bases outside the gene matches: 2. CDR3 length: 15 amino acids. The CDR3 DNA reads TGTGCCAGCAGCTTAGGGACAGGGTTCACAGATACGCAGTATTTT. Protein: CASSLGTGFTDTQYF.

A single count supports this clone. The V gene is TRBV6-5, the J gene TRBJ1-1; 9 bases match TRBD1. The V segment lost 5 bases and the J segment 1 base; nucleotides outside the gene matches: 5. Germline CDR1 is MNHEY and CDR2 is SVGAGI. This CDR3 comprises 15 residues. Written as DNA, the CDR3 is TGTGCCAGCAGTCCCGGGACAGGGCCGAACACTGAAGCTTTCTTT. Encoded protein: CASSPGTGPNTEAFF.

This chain uses TRBV12-5 with TRBJ2-5; D unclear. The V gene's germline CDR1 is LGHNT and CDR2 FRNRAP. V gave up 3 bases and J gave up 4 bases, with 6 bases separating them. CDR3 length: 12 residues. CDR3 bases: TGTGCTAGTGGTTTTATTTCAGAGACCCAGTACTTC. Protein product: CASGFISETQYF.

This clone has just a few counts. The V gene is TRBV4-3, the J gene TRBJ1-3, with 8 bases that match TRBD1. Unmatched junction bases numbered 3, after V lost 1 base and J lost 4 bases. This CDR3 is built from 15 residues. Looked up from germline, CDR1 is LGHNA and CDR2 is YSLEER. This CDR3 is CASSQGTGSGNTIYF. Written as DNA, the CDR3 is TGCGCCAGCAGCCAAGGGACAGGGAGCGGAAACACCATATATTTT.

This chain joins TRBV5-4 and TRBJ2-7, with D perhaps TRBD2 (7 bases). V lost 6 bases and J lost 5, with 18 bases in between. Looked up from germline, CDR1 is SGHNT and CDR2 is YYREEE (reference sequence). This CDR3 is 14 amino acids long. The CDR3 sequence: CASTPGGARNEQYF. The DNA for the CDR3 is TGTGCCAGCACCCCTGGGGGGGCGCGTAACGAGCAGTACTTC.

V is TRBV6-4 and J is TRBJ2-3, with 8 bases that match TRBD2. The junction had 3 bases not matched to a gene; V was cut back by 3 bases and J by 1 base. The germline gives CDR1 MRHNA, CDR2 SNTAGT. This CDR3 spans 15 amino acids. The CDR3 sequence is CASSEGLGGTDTQYF. The CDR3 region has the DNA TGTGCCAGCAGTGAGGGACTAGGAGGCACAGATACGCAGTATTTT.

The CDR3 loop is CASAEGGGYEQYF. The CDR3 region has the DNA TGTGCCAGTGCAGAGGGGGGAGGGTACGAGCAGTACTTC. This rearrangement joins TRBV6-6 to TRBJ2-5, with D tentatively TRBD2 (7 bases). The tail of the sequence fits TRBJ2-7 better, so the J call may be wrong. CDR1 MNHNY and CDR2 SVGAGI come from the germline V gene (reference sequence). The CDR3 extends over 13 amino acids.

The chain uses TRBV11-2 and TRBJ2-5, with 8 bases aligning to TRBD1. V lost 1 base and J lost 11; bases outside the gene matches: 6. The V gene's germline CDR1 is SGHAT and CDR2 FQNNGV. This CDR3 has 13 residues. The CDR3 loop is CASSLGTGIEQYF. The CDR3 region has the DNA TGTGCCAGCAGCTTAGGGACAGGGATTGAGCAGTACTTC.

V and J are TRBV6-5 and TRBJ1-1; 10 bases are a match to TRBD1. Trimming took 7 bases from V and 4 from J; bases not matched to a gene: 6. Looked up from germline, CDR1 is MNHEY and CDR2 is SVGAGI. The CDR3 runs 14 residues. The CDR3 loop reads CASTIRTGGTEAFF. The CDR3 coding sequence is TGTGCCAGCACCATCCGGACAGGGGGCACTGAAGCTTTCTTT.

The chain uses TRBV7-9 and TRBJ2-7; maybe TRBD2 (5 bases). CDR1 is SEHNR, CDR2 FQNEAQ, per germline (reference sequence). Trimming removed 1 base at V and 10 bases at J, with 11 bases between. This CDR3 region has 12 residues. The DNA of the CDR3 is TGTGCCAGCAGCTTAGGAGGGAGTCGTCAGTACTTC. The encoded protein is CASSLGGSRQYF.

The J gene is TRBJ2-7, the V gene TRBV4-3, with a possible D match to TRBD2 (5 bases). In germline, CDR1 is LGHNA, CDR2 YSLEER. The CDR3 has 17 residues. Between the trimmed V and J ends, which lost 0 bases and 2 bases, there was a span of 17 bases. The DNA of the CDR3 is TGCGCCAGCAGCCAAGAGCCACTTCTGGACTCAACCTACGAGCAGTACTTC. This sequence encodes CASSQEPLLDSTYEQYF.

The gene calls are TRBV11-2 and TRBJ2-5, with TRBD2 identical over 8 bases. Germline V gene data show CDR1 as SGHAT and CDR2 as FQNNGV. V shed 3 bases, J shed 1 base, and the junction held 4 bases outside the gene matches. The CDR3 is 15 amino acids. The CDR3 DNA follows: TGTGCCAGCAGCTTCCTCCTAGCGGGCCAAGAGACCCAGTACTTC. Translation: CASSFLLAGQETQYF.

This sequence joins TRBV10-3 and TRBJ2-1; D ambiguous. Germline assignment: CDR1 ENHRY and CDR2 SYGVKD. There are 11 residues in the CDR3. V dropped 4 bases and J dropped 5 bases, with 3 bases sitting between them. The CDR3 region has the DNA TGTGCCATCAGTGGCGACAATGAGCAGTTCTTC. Translation: CAISGDNEQFF.

This clone was seen once. The V gene is TRBV9, the J gene TRBJ2-7, with 9 bases lining up with TRBD1. Germline V lookup: CDR1 SGDLS, CDR2 YYNGEE. V dropped 2 bases and J dropped 2; count of bases not matched to a gene: 5. The CDR3 is made up of 15 amino acids. The CDR3 DNA follows: TGTGCCAGCAGCGTGGGACAGGGTGACGCCTACGAGCAGTACTTC. This gives the protein CASSVGQGDAYEQYF.

The J gene is TRBJ2-5, the V gene TRBV9, with TRBD1 matching over 10 bases. Germline-derived CDR1 and CDR2 are SGDLS and YYNGEE. V was pared by 3 bases and J by 3 bases, with 5 bases of the junction left unmatched. The CDR3 is 15 residues long. Here the CDR3 reads CASSEPGQGKETQYF. The CDR3 nucleotides read TGTGCCAGCAGCGAACCGGGACAGGGGAAAGAGACCCAGTACTTC.

This chain connects TRBV4-2 to TRBJ2-7; D not resolved. The ends were cut back, 0 bases at V and 3 bases at J, with 9 bases in the middle. This CDR3 spans 14 amino acids. Germline V CDR1 and CDR2: LGHNA, YNFKEQ. The CDR3 region is CASSQDGTGYEQYF. DNA of the CDR3: TGTGCCAGCAGCCAAGATGGTACGGGCTACGAGCAGTACTTC.

V is TRBV19 and J is TRBJ2-7; 7 bases agree with TRBD1. CDR3 length equals 13 residues. The V segment lost 5 bases and the J segment 3 bases; nucleotides outside the gene matches: 4. Germline values: CDR1 LNHDA, CDR2 SQIVND (reference sequence). The CDR3 DNA reads TGTGCCAGTAGTCCGAGACAGGGCTACGAGCAGTACTTC. Translation gives CASSPRQGYEQYF.

The chain links TRBV7-8 to TRBJ2-7, with TRBD1 identical over 9 bases. Trimming took 4 bases from V and 4 from J; bases not matched to a gene: 14. CDR3 size: 17 residues. From germline, CDR1 is SGHVS and CDR2 FQNEAQ. This chain's CDR3 is CASSSSSGGQGAYEQYF. The CDR3 region has the DNA TGTGCCAGCAGCTCAAGCTCGGGGGGACAGGGTGCGTACGAGCAGTACTTC.

This clone has just one count. The rearrangement links TRBV7-9 to TRBJ2-3; the D gene is possibly TRBD1 (6 bases). Germline values: CDR1 SEHNR, CDR2 FQNEAQ (reference sequence). The CDR3 extends over 14 amino acids. Trimming left V 4 bases short and J 4 bases short, with 12 bases between. In DNA form, the CDR3 reads TGTGCCAGCAGCTACGACAGGAGGCCAGATACGCAGTATTTT. It codes for CASSYDRRPDTQYF.